This T cell receptor beta chain was identified in a study of T cell responses to AZD1222 COVID-19 vaccine. Study results and limitations: Two doses of AZD1222 preceded a rise in Spike-specific TCR breadth and depth. Samples come after the peak T cell response, not at day 14.

The ends were cut back, 7 bases at V and 4 bases at J, with 13 bases in the middle. This CDR3 spans 13 amino acids. Germline V lookup: CDR1 MNHEY, CDR2 SVGAGI. Using immunoSEQ multiplex PCR, the repertoire was profiled, and TCRdb retains in-frame clones only, with some absent. The table has approximately 100,000 clones, roughly 87% seen once. This clone has just one count. What it binds is unknown. The sequence was obtained from an adult in good health. The rearrangement uses TRBV6-5 and TRBJ1-1; D is perhaps TRBD1 (5 bases). The sample in question was peripheral blood, obtained on day 0 of AZD1222 vaccination. This CDR3 is CASIIDSPTEAFF. CDR3 nucleotides: TGTGCCAGCATTATAGACAGCCCCACTGAAGCTTTCTTT.